This T cell receptor (beta chain) stems from a study of blood T cell repertoires in COVID-19. Across the whole study: Sources were T cells, B-cell-depleted T cells, or PBMCs; the material itself was cDNA or gDNA.

V gave up 1 base and J gave up 8 bases, with 18 bases separating them. CDR1 and CDR2 (germline): SGHRS, YFSETQ. CDR3 length equals 15 residues. Sequencing used immunoSEQ multiplex PCR; TCRdb keeps in-frame clones, though not all of them. Of 60,000 to 75,000 clones listed, around 83% are singletons. The sequencing input was peripheral blood. The V and J genes are TRBV5-1 and TRBJ1-2; the D gene is possibly TRBD1 (5 bases). This receptor was identified in a woman of 80 years or more with acute or convalescent COVID-19. CDR3 DNA sequence: TGCGCCAGCAGCTTGTTGCAGGGTTTTGTCGAAGGCTACACCTTC. Its translation is CASSLLQGFVEGYTF.